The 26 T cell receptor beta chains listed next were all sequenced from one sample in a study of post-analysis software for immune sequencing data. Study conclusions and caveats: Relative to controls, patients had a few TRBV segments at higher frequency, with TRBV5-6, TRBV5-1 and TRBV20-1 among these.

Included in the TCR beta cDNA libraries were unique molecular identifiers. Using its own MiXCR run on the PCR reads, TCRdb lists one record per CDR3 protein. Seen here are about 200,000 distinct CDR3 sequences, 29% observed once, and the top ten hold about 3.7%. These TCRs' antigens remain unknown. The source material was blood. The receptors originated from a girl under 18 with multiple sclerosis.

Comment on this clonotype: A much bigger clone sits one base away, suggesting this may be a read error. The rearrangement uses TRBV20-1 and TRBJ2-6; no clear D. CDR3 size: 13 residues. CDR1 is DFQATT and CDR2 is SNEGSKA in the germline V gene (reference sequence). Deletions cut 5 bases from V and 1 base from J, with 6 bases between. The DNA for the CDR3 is TGCAGTGCTGGTCCTTCTGGGGCCAACGTCCTGACTTTC. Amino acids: CSAGPSGANVLTF.

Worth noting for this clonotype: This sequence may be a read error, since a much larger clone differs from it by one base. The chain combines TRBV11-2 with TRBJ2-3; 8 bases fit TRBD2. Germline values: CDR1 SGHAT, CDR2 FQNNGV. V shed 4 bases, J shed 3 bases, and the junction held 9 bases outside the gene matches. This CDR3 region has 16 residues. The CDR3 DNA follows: TGTGCCAGCAGCTCCAGGCGGGGGGACCGAACAGATACGCAGTATTTT. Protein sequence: CASSSRRGDRTDTQYF.

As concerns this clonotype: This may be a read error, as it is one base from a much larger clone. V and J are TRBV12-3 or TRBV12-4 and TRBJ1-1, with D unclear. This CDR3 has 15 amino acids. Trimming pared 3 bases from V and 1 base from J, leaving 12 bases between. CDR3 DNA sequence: TGTGCCAGCAGTTTGGGCGAAGCCTCGAACACTGAAGCTTTCTTT. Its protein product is CASSLGEASNTEAFF.

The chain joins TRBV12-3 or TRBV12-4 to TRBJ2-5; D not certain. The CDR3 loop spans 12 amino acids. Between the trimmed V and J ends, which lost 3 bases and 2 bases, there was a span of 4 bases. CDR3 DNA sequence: TGTGCCAGCAGTTTTTGGCAAGAGACCCAGTACTTC. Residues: CASSFWQETQYF.

CDR3 DNA sequence: TGCGCCAGCAGCTTGCCGAGGGCTAACACTGAAGCTTTCTTT. Translation: CASSLPRANTEAFF. The rearrangement uses TRBV5-1 and TRBJ1-1; D not resolved. V was pared by 1 base and J by 2 bases, with 9 bases between. Germline-derived CDR1 and CDR2 are SGHRS and YFSETQ. CDR3 length: 14 amino acids.

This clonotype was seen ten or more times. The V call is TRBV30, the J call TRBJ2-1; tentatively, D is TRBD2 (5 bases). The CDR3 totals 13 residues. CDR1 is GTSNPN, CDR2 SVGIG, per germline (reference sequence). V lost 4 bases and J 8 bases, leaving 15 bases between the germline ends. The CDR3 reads CAWTYREGYEQFF. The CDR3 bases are TGTGCCTGGACGTACCGTGAGGGCTATGAGCAGTTCTTC.

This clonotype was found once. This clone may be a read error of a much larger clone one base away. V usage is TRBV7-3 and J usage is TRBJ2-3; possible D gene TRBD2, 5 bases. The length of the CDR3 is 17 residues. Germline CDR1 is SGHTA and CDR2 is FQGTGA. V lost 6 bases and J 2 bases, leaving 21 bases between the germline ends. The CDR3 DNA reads TGTGCCAGCAGGCAAAGGGTTCGGGGAACCTACACAGATACGCAGTATTTT. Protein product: CASRQRVRGTYTDTQYF. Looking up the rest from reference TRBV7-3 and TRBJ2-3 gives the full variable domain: GAGVSQTPSNKVTEKGKYVELRCDPISGHTALYWYRQSLGQGPEFLIYFQGTGAADDSGLPNDRFFAVRPEGSVSTLKIQRTERGDSAVYLCASRQRVRGTYTDTQYFGPGTRLTVL.

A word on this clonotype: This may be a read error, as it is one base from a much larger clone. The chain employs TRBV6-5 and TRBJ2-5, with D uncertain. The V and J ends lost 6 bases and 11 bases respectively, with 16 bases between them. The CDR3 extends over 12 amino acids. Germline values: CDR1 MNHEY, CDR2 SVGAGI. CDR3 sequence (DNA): TGTGCCAGCAGAGGATTTTACAATGAGCAGTACTTC. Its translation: CASRGFYNEQYF.

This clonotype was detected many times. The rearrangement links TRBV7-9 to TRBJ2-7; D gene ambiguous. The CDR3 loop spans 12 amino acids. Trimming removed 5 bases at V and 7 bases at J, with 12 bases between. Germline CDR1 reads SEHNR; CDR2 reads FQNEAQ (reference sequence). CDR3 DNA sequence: TGTGCCAGCAGCCTAGGATCGAATGAGCAGTACTTC. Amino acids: CASSLGSNEQYF.

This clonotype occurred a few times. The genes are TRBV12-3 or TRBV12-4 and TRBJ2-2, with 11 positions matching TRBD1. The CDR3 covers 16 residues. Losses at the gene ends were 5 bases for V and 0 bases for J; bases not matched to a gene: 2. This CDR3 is CASSPGQGANTGELFF. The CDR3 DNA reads TGTGCCAGCAGTCCGGGACAGGGGGCGAACACCGGGGAGCTGTTTTTT.

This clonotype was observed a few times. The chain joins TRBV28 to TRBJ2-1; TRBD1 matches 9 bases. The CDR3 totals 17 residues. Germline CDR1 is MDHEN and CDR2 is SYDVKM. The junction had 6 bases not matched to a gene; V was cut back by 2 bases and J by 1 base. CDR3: CASSLAGTGWSYNEQFF. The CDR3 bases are TGTGCCAGCAGTTTAGCCGGGACAGGGTGGTCCTACAATGAGCAGTTCTTC.

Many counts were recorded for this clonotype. The CDR3 here is CASSPLRDEQFF. In DNA, the CDR3 is TGTGCCAGCAGTCCCCTTCGTGATGAGCAGTTCTTC. This chain connects TRBV28 to TRBJ2-1; D gene ambiguous. Germline V CDR1 and CDR2: MDHEN, SYDVKM. Trimming stripped 5 bases from V and 8 bases from J, with 10 bases between. This CDR3 is 12 amino acids long. Combining the CDR3 with reference TRBV28 and TRBJ2-1 gives the whole variable domain DVKVTQSSRYLVKRTGEKVFLECVQDMDHENMFWYRQDPGLGLRLIYFSYDVKMKEKGDIPEGYSVSREKKERFSLILESASTNQTSMYLCASSPLRDEQFFGPGTRLTVL.

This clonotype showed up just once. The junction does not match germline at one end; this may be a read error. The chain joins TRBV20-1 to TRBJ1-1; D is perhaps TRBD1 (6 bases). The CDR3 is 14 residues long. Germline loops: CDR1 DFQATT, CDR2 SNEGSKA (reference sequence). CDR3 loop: CSAPTQGMSTGAFF. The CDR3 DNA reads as TGCAGTGCTCCGACGCAGGGGATGAGCACTGGAGCTTTCTTT.

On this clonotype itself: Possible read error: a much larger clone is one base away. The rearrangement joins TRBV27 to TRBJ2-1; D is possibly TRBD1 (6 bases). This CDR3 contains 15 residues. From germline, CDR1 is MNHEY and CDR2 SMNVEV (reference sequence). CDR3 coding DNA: TGTGCCGGCAGTTTAGGGACACCTCCCTACAATGAGCAGTTCTTC. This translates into CAGSLGTPPYNEQFF.

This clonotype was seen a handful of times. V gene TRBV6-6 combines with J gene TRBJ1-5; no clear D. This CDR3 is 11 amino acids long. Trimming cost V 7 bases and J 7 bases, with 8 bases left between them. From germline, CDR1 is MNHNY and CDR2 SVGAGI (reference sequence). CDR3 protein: CASTDGQPQHF. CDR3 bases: TGTGCCAGCACGGACGGGCAGCCCCAGCATTTT.

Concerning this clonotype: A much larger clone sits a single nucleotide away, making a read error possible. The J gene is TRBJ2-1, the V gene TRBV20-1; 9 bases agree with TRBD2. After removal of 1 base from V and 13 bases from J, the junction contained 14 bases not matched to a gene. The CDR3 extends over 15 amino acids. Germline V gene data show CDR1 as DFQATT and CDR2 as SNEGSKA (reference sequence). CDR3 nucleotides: TGCAGTGCTAGAGGGGCGGGGGGGGCATTGGAGACCCAGTTCTTC. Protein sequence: CSARGAGGALETQFF.

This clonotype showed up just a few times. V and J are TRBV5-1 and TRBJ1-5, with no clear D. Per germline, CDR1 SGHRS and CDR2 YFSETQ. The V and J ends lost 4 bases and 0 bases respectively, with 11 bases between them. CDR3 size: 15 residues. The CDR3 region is CASSVDGYSNQPQHF. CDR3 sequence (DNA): TGCGCCAGCAGCGTAGATGGGTATAGCAATCAGCCCCAGCATTTT. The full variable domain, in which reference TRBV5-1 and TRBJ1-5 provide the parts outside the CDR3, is KAGVTQTPRYLIKTRGQQVTLSCSPISGHRSVSWYQQTPGQGLQFLFEYFSETQRNKGNFPGRFSGRQFSNSRSEMNVSTLELGDSALYLCASSVDGYSNQPQHFGDGTRLSIL.

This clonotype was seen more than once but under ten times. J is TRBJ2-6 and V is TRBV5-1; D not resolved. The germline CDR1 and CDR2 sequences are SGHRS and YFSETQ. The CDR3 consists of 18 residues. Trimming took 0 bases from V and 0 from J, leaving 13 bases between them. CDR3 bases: TGCGCCAGCAGCTTGGTTGGACCGGCTGACTCTGGGGCCAACGTCCTGACTTTC. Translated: CASSLVGPADSGANVLTF.

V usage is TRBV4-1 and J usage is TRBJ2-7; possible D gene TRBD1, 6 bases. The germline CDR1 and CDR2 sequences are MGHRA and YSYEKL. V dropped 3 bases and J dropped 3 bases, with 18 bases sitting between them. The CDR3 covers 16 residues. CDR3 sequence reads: CASSQRTGHAIYEQYF. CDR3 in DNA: TGCGCCAGCAGCCAGCGAACAGGGCATGCTATCTACGAGCAGTACTTC.

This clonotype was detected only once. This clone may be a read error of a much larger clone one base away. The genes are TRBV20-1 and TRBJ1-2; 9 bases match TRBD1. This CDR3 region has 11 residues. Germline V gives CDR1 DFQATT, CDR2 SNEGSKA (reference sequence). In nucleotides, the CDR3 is TGCAGCACGGACAGGGGCAATAGCTACACCTTC. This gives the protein CSTDRGNSYTF.

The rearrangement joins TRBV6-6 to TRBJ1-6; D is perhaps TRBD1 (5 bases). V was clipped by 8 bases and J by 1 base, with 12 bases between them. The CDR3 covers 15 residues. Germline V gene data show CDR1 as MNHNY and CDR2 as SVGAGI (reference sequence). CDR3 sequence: CASDTSGSYNSPLHF. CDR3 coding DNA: TGTGCCAGCGATACATCAGGGTCCTATAATTCACCCCTCCACTTT.

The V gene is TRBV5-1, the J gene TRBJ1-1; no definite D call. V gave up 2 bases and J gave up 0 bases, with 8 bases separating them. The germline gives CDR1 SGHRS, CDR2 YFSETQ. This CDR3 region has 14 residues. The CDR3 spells CASSFKQMNTEAFF. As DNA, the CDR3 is TGCGCCAGCAGCTTCAAACAGATGAACACTGAAGCTTTCTTT.

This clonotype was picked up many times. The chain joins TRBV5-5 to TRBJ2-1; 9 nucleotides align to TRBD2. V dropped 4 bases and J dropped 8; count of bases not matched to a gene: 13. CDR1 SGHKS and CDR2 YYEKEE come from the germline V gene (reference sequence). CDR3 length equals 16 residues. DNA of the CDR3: TGTGCCAGCAGCCCTCCGGGACTAGCTCTTGTGGATGAGCAGTTCTTC. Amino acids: CASSPPGLALVDEQFF.

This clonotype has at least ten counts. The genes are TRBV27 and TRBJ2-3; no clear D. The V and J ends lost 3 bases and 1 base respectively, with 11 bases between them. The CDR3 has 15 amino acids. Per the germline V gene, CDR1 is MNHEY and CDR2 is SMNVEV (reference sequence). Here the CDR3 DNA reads TGTGCCAGCAGTTTTGGGCAGATAGGCACAGATACGCAGTATTTT. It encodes CASSFGQIGTDTQYF.

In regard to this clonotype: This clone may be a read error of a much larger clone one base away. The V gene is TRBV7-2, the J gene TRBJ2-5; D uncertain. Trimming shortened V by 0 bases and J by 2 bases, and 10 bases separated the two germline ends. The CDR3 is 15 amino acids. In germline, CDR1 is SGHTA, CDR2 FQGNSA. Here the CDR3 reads CASSLAQIGQETQYF. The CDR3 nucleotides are TGTGCCAGCAGCTTAGCTCAGATAGGGCAAGAGACCCAGTACTTC.

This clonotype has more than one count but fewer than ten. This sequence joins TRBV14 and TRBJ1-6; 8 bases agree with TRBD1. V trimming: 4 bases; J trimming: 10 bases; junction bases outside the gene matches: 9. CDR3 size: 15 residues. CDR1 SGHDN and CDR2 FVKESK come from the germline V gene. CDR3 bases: TGTGCCAGCAGCCCAGGGGGCCCCTCGCGATCACCCCTCCACTTT. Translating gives CASSPGGPSRSPLHF.